The 17 T cell receptor beta chains presented below share a single source sample, sequenced in a study of blood T cell repertoires in COVID-19. Profiled with immunoSEQ multiplex PCR; TCRdb holds only in-frame clones, not every one. The repertoire holds fewer than 45,000 clones, with roughly 81% as singletons. The sequenced sample was peripheral blood. The origin of the receptors is a human donor in a cohort sampled during active COVID-19.

The V and J genes are TRBV14 and TRBJ1-1; possibly TRBD1 for D (5 bases). The CDR3 extends over 15 amino acids. Germline V gene lookup returns CDR1 SGHDN and CDR2 FVKESK. Trimming took off 0 bases at V and 5 bases at J, with 13 bases between the two ends. The CDR3 DNA reads as TGTGCCAGCAGCCAAGAAGGGGTTAGGAAGACTGAAGCTTTCTTT. Its translation: CASSQEGVRKTEAFF.

This chain joins TRBV7-2 and TRBJ2-3; 7 bases are a match to TRBD1. The germline CDR1 and CDR2 sequences are SGHTA and FQGNSA. Unmatched junction bases numbered 6, after V lost 9 bases and J lost 0 bases. This CDR3 spans 14 amino acids. In DNA form, the CDR3 reads TGTGCCAGTTCTAGGGGGCCCAGCACAGATACGCAGTATTTT. Translation: CASSRGPSTDTQYF.

The CDR3 loop reads CASSLGQYNEQFF. The CDR3 DNA follows: TGTGCCAGCAGCTTAGGGCAGTACAATGAGCAGTTCTTC. The rearrangement links TRBV7-6 to TRBJ2-1; the D is unclear. The CDR3 has 13 residues. Germline CDR1 is SGHVS and CDR2 is FNYEAQ. The V end was cut by 1 base, the J end by 4 bases, with 5 bases between.

V is TRBV7-8 and J is TRBJ2-5; a weak D match, TRBD1 (5 bases). The CDR3 runs 12 residues. Trimming took 8 bases from V and 5 from J, leaving 12 bases between them. Per germline, CDR1 SGHVS and CDR2 FQNEAQ. In DNA, the CDR3 is TGTGCCAGCTTCAGGGTAGGGGAGACCCAGTACTTC. This translates into CASFRVGETQYF.

The chain carries TRBV19 and TRBJ1-1; TRBD1 is a possible D gene (6 bases). The CDR3 has 14 amino acids. The V end lost 4 bases, the J end lost 1 base, and 10 bases lay between the germline ends. Germline V CDR1 and CDR2: LNHDA, SQIVND (reference sequence). CDR3 nucleotides: TGTGCCAGTAGTAAATACAGGGAGAACACTGAAGCTTTCTTT. This translates into CASSKYRENTEAFF.

This clone was detected only a few times. The genes are TRBV5-4 and TRBJ2-3; 11 bases align to TRBD2. Germline loops: CDR1 SGHNT, CDR2 YYREEE (reference sequence). Trimming removed 1 base from V and 4 bases from J; junction bases left unmatched: 5. This CDR3 spans 16 amino acids. The CDR3 sequence is CASSLRLAGGADTQYF. Written as DNA, the CDR3 is TGTGCCAGCAGCTTGCGGCTAGCGGGGGGAGCAGATACGCAGTATTTT.

This chain links TRBV12-3 or TRBV12-4 with TRBJ1-1; 10 nucleotides agree with TRBD1. The J segment lost 6 bases and the V segment lost 4 bases, leaving 2 bases of the junction unmatched. The CDR3 sequence is 13 residues long. In DNA form, the CDR3 reads TGTGCCAGCAGTTGGGACAGGGGCTCTGAAGCTTTCTTT. Its translation is CASSWDRGSEAFF.

For the CDR3, the DNA is TGTGCCAGCAGCTTAGTCCCACCAGAGGGTTCCTCTTACGAGCAGTACTTC. Its translation is CASSLVPPEGSSYEQYF. The chain joins TRBV7-6 to TRBJ2-7; maybe TRBD2 (5 bases). V was trimmed by 1 base and J by 4 bases, leaving 20 bases between them. CDR3 length: 17 amino acids. Germline V CDR1 and CDR2: SGHVS, FNYEAQ.

The V call is TRBV27, the J call TRBJ2-7; 7 bases fit TRBD2. J gave up 7 bases and V 5 bases, and 14 bases lay outside the gene matches. Germline V gene lookup returns CDR1 MNHEY and CDR2 SMNVEV (reference sequence). The length of the CDR3 is 15 residues. CDR3 sequence (DNA): TGTGCCAGCAGTGAATCCCCCGGGGGGACGGGTGAGCAGTACTTC. This gives the protein CASSESPGGTGEQYF.

The rearrangement joins TRBV19 to TRBJ1-6, with 10 bases fitting TRBD1. Looked up from germline, CDR1 is LNHDA and CDR2 is SQIVND (reference sequence). This CDR3 contains 14 residues. V trimming: 8 bases; J trimming: 7 bases; junction bases outside the gene matches: 5. The chain's CDR3 is CASGPGQGNSPLHF. The DNA of the CDR3 is TGTGCCAGTGGACCGGGACAGGGGAATTCACCCCTCCACTTT.

This sequence joins TRBV6-1 and TRBJ2-6, with TRBD1 identical over 7 bases. This CDR3 has 17 amino acids. CDR1 is MNHNS, CDR2 SASEGT, per germline. V dropped 4 bases and J dropped 0; count of bases not matched to a gene: 6. The CDR3 loop reads CASSGVGTASGANVLTF. In DNA, the CDR3 is TGTGCCAGCAGTGGGGTGGGGACAGCCTCTGGGGCCAACGTCCTGACTTTC.

The chain recombines TRBV5-1 with TRBJ1-4, with D possibly TRBD1 on 6 matching bases. The CDR3 totals 14 residues. Per the germline V gene, CDR1 is SGHRS and CDR2 is YFSETQ. V was cut by 0 bases and J by 6 bases, with 9 bases left in between. CDR3 protein: CASSLGQADEKLFF. The CDR3 DNA reads as TGCGCCAGCAGCTTGGGACAGGCGGATGAAAAACTGTTTTTT.

CDR3 residues: CASSPRTGASTYEQYF. In DNA, the CDR3 is TGTGCCAGCAGCCCCCGGACAGGGGCCTCTACCTACGAGCAGTACTTC. The chain has TRBV7-9 and TRBJ2-7; 9 nucleotides align to TRBD1. The trim removed 5 bases at V and 2 bases at J, leaving 10 bases unmatched. The CDR3 extends over 16 amino acids. The germline CDR1 and CDR2 sequences are SEHNR and FQNEAQ (reference sequence).

The chain couples TRBV5-1 to TRBJ2-1, with 8 bases that match TRBD1. The V segment lost 1 base and the J segment 5 bases; nucleotides outside the gene matches: 5. The germline V gene encodes CDR1 SGHRS and CDR2 YFSETQ. The CDR3 sequence is 15 residues long. In DNA form, the CDR3 reads TGCGCCAGCAGCTTGAGGCAGGGGGCGAACAATGAGCAGTTCTTC. Translation gives CASSLRQGANNEQFF.

The chain employs TRBV3-1 (or the pseudogene TRBV3-2) and TRBJ1-6; no firm D call. The V gene's germline CDR1 is LGHDT and CDR2 YNNKEL (reference sequence). The ends were cut back, 0 bases at V and 9 bases at J, with 6 bases in the middle. The CDR3 is 13 residues long. DNA of the CDR3: TGTGCCAGCAGCCAAGAGGCTGGTTCACCCCTCCACTTT. It codes for CASSQEAGSPLHF.

The V gene is TRBV5-6, the J gene TRBJ1-2; a weak D match, TRBD1 (6 bases). V dropped 4 bases and J dropped 3 bases, with 10 bases sitting between them. CDR3 length: 13 residues. Germline V gene lookup returns CDR1 SGHDT and CDR2 YYEEEE. CDR3 DNA sequence: TGTGCCAGCAGCCCCCAGGGGCACTATGGCTACACCTTC. Translation gives CASSPQGHYGYTF.

This chain connects TRBV18 to TRBJ1-1; 8 bases align to TRBD1. The CDR3 extends over 16 amino acids. CDR1 is KGHSH, CDR2 LQKENI, per germline. V lost 3 bases, J lost 1 base, and 7 bases stayed unmatched. The DNA for the CDR3 is TGTGCCAGCTCACCTATGACAGGGGCCAGGAACACTGAAGCTTTCTTT. Translated, it gives CASSPMTGARNTEAFF.